This T cell receptor (beta chain) appears in the sequencing data of a study of shared clonotypes between healthy human individuals. About this clone itself: Other DNA sequences from this sample encode an identical CDR3 as well.

Per germline, CDR1 KGHSH and CDR2 LQKENI. The V end lost 2 bases, the J end lost 2 bases, and 9 bases lay between the germline ends. The CDR3 is made up of 14 amino acids. Replicate PCRs from sorted subsets contained around 190 ng DNA, which is 30,000 to 35,000 T cell genomes. Sequenced by immunoSEQ multiplex PCR; TCRdb stores in-frame clones only, minus some. The sample contains 2 million to 2.5 million clones, approximately 95% of which appear only once. Nashville, Tennessee was home to all donors, each a Caucasian adult. The TCR sequence derives from a man younger than 35 in good health. Some clones in this sample may be carry-over from other donors' samples. The sequencing input was naive CD4+ T cells from PBMCs. Subset in this sample: CD45RA+ positively selected. The V gene is TRBV18, the J gene TRBJ1-2, with D unclear. This CDR3 is CASSPSAENYGYTF. In DNA form, the CDR3 reads TGTGCCAGCTCACCATCCGCCGAAAACTATGGCTACACCTTC.